The text below deals with one T cell receptor beta chain. The data derive from a study of radiation and T cells in renal cell carcinoma. The CDR3 covers 13 residues. The V gene lost 6 bases and the J gene lost 2 bases, with 10 bases spanning the gap. The V gene's germline CDR1 is GTSNPN and CDR2 SVGIG (reference sequence). The table came from immunoSEQ multiplex PCR; TCRdb's copy has only in-frame clones and leaves some out. The table shows roughly 170,000 clones, with about 87% occurring only once. The time point: blood 4 weeks post-SBRT, at nephrectomy. Noted treatment: 15 Gy SBRT to primary tumor, nephrectomy 4 weeks later.

The TCR comes from a woman in her 50s with renal cell carcinoma. The chain combines TRBV30 with TRBJ2-2; no reliable D call. The starting material was blood, obtained from a patient whose treatment included radiotherapy and nephrectomy. In DNA, the CDR3 is TGTGCCTGCTCGTCCTACAACACCGGGGAGCTGTTTTTT. Residues: CACSSYNTGELFF.